Given below is one TCR beta chain in context. What antigen it recognizes has not been identified. Base qualities are missing; no much larger clone stands one base away. The entry originates in a study of blood T cell repertoires in COVID-19 (dated by TCRdb to 2018 to 2021). Broadly, across the study: Collaborator samples came from the United States, Italy and Spain and covered acute and convalescent phases of COVID-19. Sample metadata almost always included a de-identified subject ID, COVID-19 status, age in years and sex. The material from the prospective study consisted of cDNA or gDNA derived from T cells, B-cell-depleted T cells, or PBMCs. Where available, HLA class I and class II types were taken from metadata supplied by the sample provider and were not determined by assay-based typing. The dataset comprised deeply sampled blood TCRbeta repertoires from subjects exposed to, actively infected with, or recovered from COVID-19. The samples were drawn from two sources: the first 160 participants of the ongoing ImmuneRACE study, and some 1,300 subjects contributed by 6 global collaborators. The repertoires were released in a freely available public database intended as a resource for research on the immune response to SARS-CoV-2. Findings and caveats that apply to the study as a whole: How much clinical and demographic metadata was included differed by source and by participant, and the metadata was provided uncurated.

The immunoSEQ Assay, a bias-controlled multiplex PCR, was used to amplify TCRbeta CDR3 regions from genomic DNA. The authors' analysis ran thus. Within the assay, amplification of reference gene primers was used to estimate how many nucleated cells each sample contained. To quantify the absolute abundance of each unique TCRbeta CDR3 rearrangement, sequence reads were collapsed and filtered. For each sample, productive Simpson clonality was calculated as the square root of Simpson's diversity index across productive rearrangements. Not all clones reach the TCRdb copy of this immuneACCESS table, which keeps in-frame sequences only. Checked studies attribute under half of the gap to unresolved V genes and leave the rest unexplained. V and J calls and clone size come straight from that table; D and trimming were deduced from the DNA. Across this sample there are over 110,000 clones, with roughly 88% seen only once. The ten largest clones represent roughly 10% of the sample.

Here V drops 9 bases and J drops 2 bases, and the junction holds 15 bases not matched to any gene. The germline V gene encodes CDR1 LNHDA and CDR2 SQIVND (reference sequence). There are 17 amino acids in the CDR3, from cysteine to phenylalanine inclusive. Solely the CDR3 DNA is kept, with 51 bases framed from the first base. Whole blood was collected in K2EDTA tubes by collaborating institutions according to the institutions' own protocols. Collaborator samples were shipped for TCRbeta analysis as frozen whole blood, isolated PBMCs, or DNA extracted from either sample type. Sequences were obtained from peripheral blood. The receptor comes from a man in his 60s with active or convalescent COVID-19. The V and J segments used are TRBV19 and TRBJ2-3, with 9 bases in between that match TRBD2. The DNA reads TGTGCCAGCTCCTTTGGGGCTAGCGGGGTATACACAGATACGCAGTATTTT. Translated, this gives CASSFGASGVYTDTQYF.